Sequencing of this TCR beta chain was carried out in a study of T-cell reconstitution after alpha-beta-depleted transplantation in children. Study results and limitations: Alpha-beta T cells about two months after transplant reportedly derived from several hundred expanded graft clones. T-cell numbers and diversity, one year after transplant, stemmed largely from T cells that were newly produced. High day-60 TCRbeta diversity in some patients came from surviving recipient T cells and thymic progenitors.

This clonotype showed up just a few times. Antigen unknown. TCRbeta library preparation incorporated unique molecular identifiers. TCRdb fed the PCR reads into MiXCR, producing one record per CDR3 protein. The sample has 450,000 to 600,000 distinct CDR3 sequences, over 9.5% seen once. Trimming shortened V by 3 bases and J by 5 bases, and 5 bases separated the two germline ends. The V gene's germline CDR1 is SQVTM and CDR2 ANQGSEA. This CDR3 is 11 amino acids long. The sequencing used PBMCs, collected before TCRalphabeta/CD19-depleted stem cell transplant. The clonotype comes from a child aged 2-15 years with inherited bone marrow failure, due to receive a stem cell transplant. The chain joins TRBV29-1 to TRBJ2-4; D unresolved. The CDR3: CSVEVQNIQYF. For the CDR3, the DNA is TGCAGCGTTGAGGTACAAAACATTCAGTACTTC. Combining the CDR3 with reference TRBV29-1 and TRBJ2-4 gives the whole variable domain SAVISQKPSRDICQRGTSLTIQCQVDSQVTMMFWYRQQPGQSLTLIATANQGSEATYESGFVIDKFPISRPNLTFSTLTVSNMSPEDSSIYLCSVEVQNIQYFGAGTRLSVL.